Listed below are T cell receptor beta chains from one sample, sequenced in a study of blood T cell repertoires in COVID-19. The protocol was immunoSEQ multiplex PCR, while the TCRdb copy is restricted to in-frame clones and leaves out a portion. The sample records about 240,000 clones, around 88% being singletons. Sequenced input: PBMCs or T cells enriched from blood (not recorded which). These receptors all come from a woman aged 25 to 39 who had recovered from COVID-19. Each CDR3 is given with its conserved first and last residue. The D gene is left open where the match is weak. Clone size, where shown, is once, few, many, or a class for clones that have expanded.

.,TRBV11-2,TRBJ2-5,.,CASSLGRGETQYF,TGTGCCAGCAGCTTAGGAAGGGGAGAGACCCAGTACTTC
once,TRBV3-1/TRBV3-2,TRBJ2-7,.,CASSKDTYEQYF,TGTGCCAGCAGCAAAGACACCTACGAGCAGTACTTC
.,TRBV30,TRBJ2-6,.,CAGKRAGANVLTF,TGTGCCGGAAAGAGGGCTGGGGCCAACGTCCTGACTTTC
once,TRBV3-1/TRBV3-2,TRBJ2-7,.,CASGGGGTYEQYF,TGTGCCAGCGGGGGCGGGGGTACCTACGAGCAGTACTTC
.,TRBV14,TRBJ1-1,.,CASSPFGVESLSGF,TGTGCCAGCAGCCCCTTCGGGGTGGAGAGTTTATCGGGGTTT
.,TRBV28,TRBJ1-2,.,CASSTPGTIQYIYGYTF,TGTGCCAGCAGTACTCCCGGGACTATTCAGTACATCTATGGCTACACCTTC
.,TRBV7-2,TRBJ2-3,.,CASSLGQPTDTQYF,TGTGCCAGCAGCTTAGGGCAACCTACAGATACGCAGTATTTT
.,TRBV12-3/TRBV12-4,TRBJ1-1,TRBD1,CASSFSGGTEAFF,TGTGCCAGCAGTTTTTCAGGGGGCACTGAAGCTTTCTTT
.,TRBV4-3,TRBJ2-7,.,CASSQQYGSGNEQYF,TGCGCCAGCAGCCAACAGTATGGTTCGGGGAATGAGCAGTACTTC
.,TRBV27,TRBJ1-5,TRBD1,CASSLDRGRRAQHF,TGTGCCAGCAGTTTGGACAGGGGGCGTCGGGCCCAGCATTTT
.,TRBV3-1/TRBV3-2,TRBJ2-5,TRBD2,CASRLTRTSGRSETQYF,TGTGCCAGCAGGCTTACTAGGACTAGCGGGAGATCTGAGACCCAGTACTTC
.,TRBV28,TRBJ2-2,.,CACETRMDTGELFF,TGTGCCTGTGAGACTCGTATGGACACCGGGGAGCTGTTTTTT
.,TRBV9,TRBJ2-1,TRBD1,CASSAWTGEGNEQFF,TGTGCCAGCAGCGCATGGACAGGGGAGGGGAATGAGCAGTTCTTC
.,TRBV19,TRBJ1-1,TRBD1,CASSIDPDRGNTEAFF,TGTGCCAGTAGTATAGATCCCGACAGGGGGAACACTGAAGCTTTCTTT
.,TRBV5-1,TRBJ2-5,.,CASSLVRAQETQYF,TGCGCCAGCAGCTTGGTCAGGGCCCAAGAGACCCAGTACTTC
.,TRBV29-1,TRBJ2-3,TRBD1,CSAAPTGGIDTQYF,TGCAGCGCTGCTCCTACAGGGGGCATAGATACGCAGTATTTT
.,TRBV6-2/TRBV6-3,TRBJ2-2,.,CASSQYTPGELFF,TGTGCCAGCAGCCAATACACCCCCGGGGAGCTGTTTTTT
.,TRBV5-1,TRBJ1-2,TRBD1,CASSLSTGVVYGYTF,TGCGCCAGCAGCTTGTCGACAGGGGTAGTCTATGGCTACACCTTC
.,TRBV28,TRBJ1-4,.,CASSFRPYNEKLFF,TGTGCCAGCAGTTTCCGCCCCTATAATGAAAAACTGTTTTTT